This paragraph reports one T cell receptor (beta chain). Here immunoSEQ multiplex PCR was the method, and the copy in TCRdb shows in-frame clones only, minus some. The top ten hold roughly an eighth of the sample, which has some 180,000 clones, nearly 80% seen once. This CDR3 is built from 15 residues. CDR1 is MNHEY, CDR2 SVGAGI, per germline. V shed 0 bases and J shed 9 bases, with 12 bases lying between them. The data originate from a study of blood T cell repertoires in COVID-19. This rearrangement joins TRBV6-5 to TRBJ1-6; D gene ambiguous. Sequencing input: PBMCs or T cells enriched from blood (not recorded which). The origin of this receptor is a man between 60 and 70 years old who had been exposed to COVID-19. This CDR3 is CASSYSGGSSSPLHF. Written as DNA, the CDR3 is TGTGCCAGCAGTTACTCAGGAGGGTCCAGTTCACCCCTCCACTTT.